This TCR beta chain is drawn from a study of T cell repertoires in cytomegalovirus infection (dated by TCRdb to about 2019). For the wider study: Donor HLA type was relevant to the analysis, as public TCR beta signatures indicated carriage of CMV infection together with the matching HLA type.

Trimming takes 6 bases from V and 3 bases from J, and the germline ends sit 13 bases apart. CDR1 is given as MNHEY and CDR2 as SVGEGT, both from the germline V gene. The CDR3 has 14 amino acids, counting the end cysteine and phenylalanine. The kept DNA is CDR3 alone, 42 bases in frame from the first base. This sample was sequenced with an Illumina HiSeq 1500. TCRdb's own reprocessing of the public reads used fastp at Q25 and MiXCR and kept productive beta chains. Rows are unified per CDR3 protein, each entry keeping the most common DNA and genes. Here the sample has around 740,000 distinct CDR3 sequences; 35% occur a single time. Of the sample, around 3% is held by the ten largest clones. The paper as a whole reports these results and caveats: The ex vivo response was dominated by HLA-C-restricted CMV-specific TCR beta clonotypes, which also provided the single most frequent clonotype in two of eight donors. Carriers of CMV infection plus the relevant HLA type were discriminated by the cumulative frequency of public TCR beta family members in the study cohort and in an independent roughly 370-donor cohort.

This clonotype was counted between two and nine times. There is no known antigen for this receptor. Base qualities were left out, and no much larger clone turns up one base away. The specimen was PBMCs. The clonotype originates from a human donor in good health (CMV status not recorded). Some clones in this sample may be carry-over from other donors' samples. The rearranged chain carries TRBV6-2 or TRBV6-3 and TRBJ2-3; a weak D assignment points to TRBD2 (6 bases agree). The CDR3: CASRRDSGTDTQYF. The DNA sequence follows: TGTGCCAGCAGAAGGGACTCGGGTACAGATACGCAGTATTTT.